One sample yielded the 26 T cell receptor beta chains listed below, sequenced in a study of T-cell reconstitution after alpha-beta-depleted transplantation in children. Researchers prepared the TCRbeta library using unique molecular identifiers, the study reports. TCRdb reanalysed the PCR reads using MiXCR and keeps one entry per CDR3 protein. Among hundreds of thousands of distinct CDR3 sequences listed, about 15% were seen once. Source: PBMCs, mostly from graft donor cells, taken 360 days after TCRalphabeta/CD19-depleted stem cell transplant. Source of these receptors: a male patient younger than 18 who had a stem cell transplant for acute lymphoblastic leukemia, so the T cells may come from the graft donor.

This clonotype appeared a few times. V usage is TRBV12-3 or TRBV12-4 and J usage is TRBJ2-2, with 14 bases identical to TRBD2. The CDR3 has 18 residues. V was clipped by 2 bases and J by 5 bases; unmatched bases: 7. The CDR3 reads CASSLLGLAGDKTGELFF. In nucleotides, the CDR3 is TGTGCCAGCAGTTTACTGGGACTAGCGGGAGACAAAACCGGGGAGCTGTTTTTT.

This clonotype was detected only a few times. V and J are TRBV12-3 or TRBV12-4 and TRBJ1-1; no definite D call. The V and J ends lost 3 bases and 4 bases respectively, with 21 bases between them. The length of the CDR3 is 17 residues. The CDR3 reads CASSFDVGRQWSTEAFF. CDR3 nucleotides: TGTGCCAGCAGTTTTGATGTGGGGAGGCAGTGGAGCACTGAAGCTTTCTTT.

The rearrangement uses TRBV4-1 and TRBJ1-5; 8 bases are a match to TRBD1. The V gene end was trimmed by 5 bases and the J gene end by 2 bases; junction bases not matched to a gene: 5. There are 15 residues in the CDR3. Germline V gives CDR1 MGHRA, CDR2 YSYEKL. The CDR3 reads CASSKLTGGNQPQHF. In DNA, the CDR3 is TGCGCCAGCAGCAAGCTGACAGGGGGCAATCAGCCCCAGCATTTT.

This clonotype was recorded at least ten times. CDR3 loop: CASSLAGTANQPQHF. CDR3 in DNA: TGTGCCAGCAGCTTAGCCGGGACGGCTAATCAGCCCCAGCATTTT. The chain combines TRBV7-6 with TRBJ1-5, with D possibly matching TRBD1 (5 bases). V was cut by 0 bases and J by 4 bases, with 10 bases left in between. There are 15 residues in the CDR3. Germline CDR1 SGHVS, CDR2 FNYEAQ.

This clonotype has a count of ten or more. Here the CDR3 reads CSVAGTVNTEAFF. The DNA of the CDR3 is TGCAGCGTCGCCGGGACAGTGAACACTGAAGCTTTCTTT. The chain has TRBV29-1 and TRBJ1-1; 7 positions match TRBD1. The CDR3 consists of 13 residues. Trimming removed 6 bases from V and 0 bases from J; junction bases left unmatched: 4. CDR1 is SQVTM, CDR2 ANQGSEA, per germline.

The V call is TRBV5-1, the J call TRBJ2-1; 9 nucleotides match TRBD1. Trimming removed 3 bases from V and 3 bases from J; junction bases left unmatched: 7. This CDR3 spans 16 amino acids. The germline V gene encodes CDR1 SGHRS and CDR2 YFSETQ. The CDR3, as DNA: TGCGCCAGCAGCTGGGAGACGGGACAGGGCTACAATGAGCAGTTCTTC. Translated: CASSWETGQGYNEQFF.

This clonotype was detected only a few times. The chain joins TRBV12-5 to TRBJ2-1; a possible D gene is TRBD1 (6 bases). CDR1 and CDR2 (germline): LGHNT, FRNRAP. With 3 bases removed from V and 10 bases from J, the gap between germline ends came to 19 bases. This CDR3 region has 15 residues. CDR3 nucleotides: TGTGCTAGTGGTTTAGGGGGTTTTGCCGGGAAAGAGCAGTTCTTC. Translating gives CASGLGGFAGKEQFF. Complete variable domain (other parts from reference TRBV12-5 and TRBJ2-1): DARVTQTPRHKVTEMGQEVTMRCQPILGHNTVFWYRQTMMQGLELLAYFRNRAPLDDSGMPKDRFSAEMPDATLATLKIQPSEPRDSAVYFCASGLGGFAGKEQFFGPGTRLTVL.

V gene TRBV10-3 combines with J gene TRBJ1-5; possibly TRBD1 for D (6 bases). CDR3 length equals 12 residues. Germline assignment: CDR1 ENHRY and CDR2 SYGVKD. The V end lost 10 bases, the J end lost 6 bases, and 13 bases lay between the germline ends. The CDR3 loop reads CATSGVGQPQHF. CDR3 nucleotide sequence: TGTGCCACCTCAGGGGTTGGTCAGCCCCAGCATTTT.

The chain couples TRBV7-8 to TRBJ1-2, with 8 positions matching TRBD1. V trimming: 4 bases; J trimming: 1 base; junction bases outside the gene matches: 5. Germline V gives CDR1 SGHVS, CDR2 FQNEAQ. There are 15 residues in the CDR3. CDR3 amino acids: CASSSRDRHNYGYTF. CDR3 nucleotides: TGTGCCAGCAGCTCTCGGGACAGGCATAACTATGGCTACACCTTC.

In this sample, this clonotype turned up a few times. The J gene is TRBJ2-5, the V gene TRBV12-3 or TRBV12-4; D remains unclear. This CDR3 spans 14 amino acids. The germline V and J ends were trimmed by 3 bases and 1 base, with 9 bases remaining between them. DNA of the CDR3: TGTGCCAGCAGTTTTGAGGAGCCCCAAGAGACCCAGTACTTC. Translated, it gives CASSFEEPQETQYF.

The chain couples TRBV3-1 to TRBJ2-5; TRBD2 agrees at 13 bases. There are 18 residues in the CDR3. Germline-derived CDR1 and CDR2 are LGHDT and YNNKEL (reference sequence). The V segment lost 11 bases and the J segment 5 bases; nucleotides outside the gene matches: 20. This CDR3 is CACCHSPGLAGVLETQYF. CDR3 sequence (DNA): TGTGCCTGCTGCCACTCCCCCGGACTAGCGGGAGTTTTGGAGACCCAGTACTTC.

V gene TRBV7-7 combines with J gene TRBJ2-7; 8 bases are shared with TRBD2. V dropped 5 bases and J dropped 2; count of bases not matched to a gene: 8. Germline CDR1 and CDR2: SSHAT and FNYEAQ (reference sequence). This CDR3 has 15 residues. The CDR3 is CASSPQGAGAYEQYF. CDR3 in DNA: TGTGCCAGCAGCCCTCAGGGAGCGGGAGCCTACGAGCAGTACTTC.

This clonotype was counted a few times. V and J are TRBV4-2 and TRBJ2-7; D not certain. Germline V lookup: CDR1 LGHNA, CDR2 YNFKEQ. V was cut by 4 bases and J by 7 bases, with 17 bases left in between. The CDR3 is made up of 14 amino acids. This CDR3 reads CASSPAPETPEQYF. In nucleotides, the CDR3 is TGTGCCAGCAGCCCAGCTCCCGAAACACCTGAGCAGTACTTC.

The chain links TRBV5-1 to TRBJ2-3; tentative D call: TRBD2 (6 bases). The CDR3 spans 15 residues. Germline loops: CDR1 SGHRS, CDR2 YFSETQ. Trimming removed 1 base from V and 4 bases from J, with 13 bases in between. The CDR3, as DNA: TGCGCCAGCAGCTTGCTCCGGGAGAGCCCAGATACGCAGTATTTT. Amino acids: CASSLLRESPDTQYF.

This sequence joins TRBV25-1 and TRBJ2-6; no clear D. This CDR3 contains 13 residues. Trimming removed 5 bases from V and 6 bases from J, with 8 bases in between. Germline lookup yields CDR1 MGHDK and CDR2 SYGVNS. The DNA for the CDR3 is TGTGCCAGCAGTCTAAACGAGGCCAACGTCCTGACTTTC. Translation gives CASSLNEANVLTF.

This clonotype has more than one count but fewer than ten. The chain uses TRBV29-1 and TRBJ2-3; D unclear. CDR1 is SQVTM, CDR2 ANQGSEA, per germline. The length of the CDR3 is 12 residues. V was clipped by 7 bases and J by 5 bases, with 13 bases between them. The CDR3 here is CSAEGFVDTQYF. CDR3 DNA: TGCAGCGCCGAAGGATTCGTAGATACGCAGTATTTT.

The chain employs TRBV7-9 and TRBJ2-1; possible D gene TRBD2, 7 bases. The CDR3 runs 16 residues. Per the germline V gene, CDR1 is SEHNR and CDR2 is FQNEAQ (reference sequence). V was shortened by 3 bases and J by 4 bases, with 16 bases between the two germline ends. CDR3 sequence: CASSLGGGGFYNEQFF. CDR3 nucleotide sequence: TGTGCCAGCAGCTTGGGCGGGGGCGGCTTTTACAATGAGCAGTTCTTC.

This clonotype has just a few counts. V gene TRBV2 combines with J gene TRBJ2-5; weak D call: TRBD1 (6 bases). Per the germline V gene, CDR1 is SNHLY and CDR2 is FYNNEI. The germline V and J ends were trimmed by 6 bases and 5 bases, with 16 bases remaining between them. This CDR3 spans 14 amino acids. CDR3 in amino acids: CASRTGQAYETQYF. The CDR3 nucleotides read TGTGCCAGCAGGACGGGACAAGCGTATGAGACCCAGTACTTC.

This rearrangement joins TRBV9 to TRBJ1-2; D is possibly TRBD1 (6 bases). The length of the CDR3 is 13 residues. Per germline, CDR1 SGDLS and CDR2 YYNGEE. V was cut by 4 bases and J by 8 bases, with 15 bases left in between. CDR3 nucleotides: TGTGCCAGCAGCTCGACAGGAAAGACGGGCTACACCTTC. This codes for CASSSTGKTGYTF.

The chain has TRBV10-3 and TRBJ2-7, with 9 positions matching TRBD1. V shed 7 bases and J 3 bases; nucleotides not matched to a gene: 10. The CDR3 has 15 residues. The germline CDR1 and CDR2 sequences are ENHRY and SYGVKD. The CDR3 protein is CAITPAGQGNYEQYF. As DNA, the CDR3 is TGTGCCATCACTCCGGCGGGACAGGGTAACTACGAGCAGTACTTC.

This sequence joins TRBV7-9 and TRBJ1-1, with 7 bases identical to TRBD1. Per germline, CDR1 SEHNR and CDR2 FQNEAQ (reference sequence). Trimming at V came to 5 bases and at J to 0 bases, leaving 6 bases not matched to a gene. This CDR3 is 15 amino acids long. The CDR3 DNA reads as TGTGCCAGCAGCGGTACAGGGGCTATGAACACTGAAGCTTTCTTT. Protein sequence: CASSGTGAMNTEAFF.

This clonotype showed up just a few times. The rearrangement links TRBV20-1 to TRBJ2-2, with D perhaps TRBD1 or TRBD2 (5 bases each). V was shortened by 0 bases and J by 0 bases, with 8 bases between the two germline ends. The CDR3 consists of 15 residues. Germline loops: CDR1 DFQATT, CDR2 SNEGSKA (reference sequence). The CDR3 loop reads CSARERGANTGELFF. CDR3 sequence (DNA): TGCAGTGCTAGAGAGAGGGGCGCGAACACCGGGGAGCTGTTTTTT.

This clonotype appeared a few times. This chain joins TRBV5-5 and TRBJ2-1; 11 bases are a match to TRBD2. Per germline, CDR1 SGHKS and CDR2 YYEKEE (reference sequence). The V gene end was trimmed by 4 bases and the J gene end by 7 bases; junction bases not matched to a gene: 7. The CDR3 has 15 residues. The DNA for the CDR3 is TGTGCCAGCAGCCTCGGGACTAGCGGAGTTAATGAGCAGTTCTTC. It encodes CASSLGTSGVNEQFF. Together with reference TRBV5-5 and TRBJ2-1, the CDR3 gives the full variable domain: DAGVTQSPTHLIKTRGQQVTLRCSPISGHKSVSWYQQVLGQGPQFIFQYYEKEERGRGNFPDRFSARQFPNYSSELNVNALLLGDSALYLCASSLGTSGVNEQFFGPGTRLTVL.

The rearrangement links TRBV15 to TRBJ2-5; TRBD2 agrees at 12 bases. This CDR3 is 16 amino acids long. CDR1 and CDR2 (germline): LNHNV, YYDKDF (reference sequence). Unmatched junction bases numbered 9, after V lost 5 bases and J lost 5 bases. The CDR3 loop is CATSGRLAGALETQYF. Here the CDR3 DNA reads TGTGCCACCAGCGGGCGACTAGCGGGAGCACTGGAGACCCAGTACTTC.

This clonotype was picked up a small number of times. V gene TRBV20-1 combines with J gene TRBJ2-3; 7 bases are a match to TRBD1. Germline V gives CDR1 DFQATT, CDR2 SNEGSKA (reference sequence). CDR3 length equals 14 residues. With 4 bases clipped from V and 1 base from J, the junction kept 5 bases outside the gene matches. CDR3 protein: CSANDRDGTDTQYF. CDR3 bases: TGCAGTGCTAATGACAGGGACGGCACAGATACGCAGTATTTT.

This clonotype was seen more than once but under ten times. The chain links TRBV5-1 to TRBJ2-7; D possibly matches TRBD1 or TRBD2 (6 bases each). The CDR3 spans 15 residues. In germline, CDR1 is SGHRS, CDR2 YFSETQ. V was shortened by 3 bases and J by 2 bases, with 15 bases between the two germline ends. CDR3 sequence reads: CASSWTGAITYEQYF. Written as DNA, the CDR3 is TGCGCCAGCAGCTGGACGGGGGCTATTACCTACGAGCAGTACTTC.